Listed below are T cell receptor beta chains from one sample, sequenced in a study of shared clonotypes between healthy human individuals. The method was immunoSEQ multiplex PCR; TCRdb's version includes in-frame clones alone and lacks a portion of them. The sample records approximately 2.5 million clones, 93% being singletons. The sample consisted of naive CD4+ T cells from PBMCs. These receptor sequences come from a man between 18 and 29 years old in good health. Some clones in this sample may be carry-over from other donors' samples. Each CDR3 is given with its conserved first and last residue. A D gene is named only where the DNA matches it firmly. Only part of the rows carry a size: once, few, many, or a class if the clone is expanded.

cdr3_nt: TGTGCCAGCAGCTTGGGTCCCACAGGTACAGATACGCAGTATTTT
cdr3_aa: CASSLGPTGTDTQYF
clone_size: .
v_call: TRBV5-8
j_call: TRBJ2-3
d_call: .

cdr3_nt: TGTGCCAGCACCCTGACAGGGGTGGGCACTGAAGCTTTCTTT
cdr3_aa: CASTLTGVGTEAFF
clone_size: .
v_call: TRBV2
j_call: TRBJ1-1
d_call: TRBD1

cdr3_nt: TGCAGCGGCGTGAACACTGAAGCTTTCTTT
cdr3_aa: CSGVNTEAFF
clone_size: few
v_call: TRBV29-1
j_call: TRBJ1-1
d_call: .

cdr3_nt: TGTGCCAGCAGAGTGGGACGCCCCGGGACTGAAGCTTTCTTT
cdr3_aa: CASRVGRPGTEAFF
clone_size: once
v_call: TRBV27
j_call: TRBJ1-1
d_call: .

cdr3_nt: TGTGCCAGCAGTTTATTGGGACTCCAATTCTACGAGCAGTACTTC
cdr3_aa: CASSLLGLQFYEQYF
clone_size: .
v_call: TRBV28
j_call: TRBJ2-7
d_call: .

cdr3_nt: TGTGCCAGCAGGGCCCCCGGACTAGCGGGGGATGGGGAGACCCAGTACTTC
cdr3_aa: CASRAPGLAGDGETQYF
clone_size: .
v_call: TRBV2
j_call: TRBJ2-5
d_call: TRBD2

cdr3_nt: TGTGCCAGCAGTTTTCCCGGATCAGATACGCAGTATTTT
cdr3_aa: CASSFPGSDTQYF
clone_size: .
v_call: TRBV28
j_call: TRBJ2-3
d_call: .

cdr3_nt: TGTGCCAGTAGTATGGGAGCGGCCTCCTACAATGAGCAGTTCTTC
cdr3_aa: CASSMGAASYNEQFF
clone_size: .
v_call: TRBV19
j_call: TRBJ2-1
d_call: .

cdr3_nt: TGTGCCAGCAGTAAGTCGGGACAGATGAACACTGAAGCTTTCTTT
cdr3_aa: CASSKSGQMNTEAFF
clone_size: .
v_call: TRBV28
j_call: TRBJ1-1
d_call: TRBD1

cdr3_nt: TGTGCCAGCAGTTTGGGGGATGGCCTTGAAGCTTTCTTT
cdr3_aa: CASSLGDGLEAFF
clone_size: .
v_call: TRBV28
j_call: TRBJ1-1
d_call: .

cdr3_nt: TGTGCCAGCAGCGTACTAGGGACAGGGGGAGATACGCAGTATTTT
cdr3_aa: CASSVLGTGGDTQYF
clone_size: .
v_call: TRBV9
j_call: TRBJ2-3
d_call: TRBD1

cdr3_nt: TGTGCCAGCGTATGGCGGGAGGGTGAGCAGTTCTTC
cdr3_aa: CASVWREGEQFF
clone_size: .
v_call: TRBV6-1
j_call: TRBJ2-1
d_call: TRBD2

cdr3_nt: TGTGCCAGCTCACCACCCCCCCAGGGCCTGGAAGCTTTCTTT
cdr3_aa: CASSPPPQGLEAFF
clone_size: .
v_call: TRBV18
j_call: TRBJ1-1
d_call: .

cdr3_nt: TGCGCCAGCAGCGTTACTAGCGGGAACAATGAGCAGTTCTTC
cdr3_aa: CASSVTSGNNEQFF
clone_size: .
v_call: TRBV5-1
j_call: TRBJ2-1
d_call: TRBD2

cdr3_nt: TGTGCCTCCCAACCGCGGAGCTCTGGAAACACCATATATTTT
cdr3_aa: CASQPRSSGNTIYF
clone_size: .
v_call: TRBV30
j_call: TRBJ1-3
d_call: .

cdr3_nt: TGCGCCAGCACCAGGCATAGCGGAGACCCCTCCTACGAGCAGTACTTC
cdr3_aa: CASTRHSGDPSYEQYF
clone_size: .
v_call: TRBV4-1
j_call: TRBJ2-7
d_call: .

cdr3_nt: TGTGCCAGCAGTTATAGGAGCGACTTCTCCTACGAGCAGTACTTC
cdr3_aa: CASSYRSDFSYEQYF
clone_size: .
v_call: TRBV6-6
j_call: TRBJ2-7
d_call: .

cdr3_nt: TGTGCCAGCAGCCGGGCAGGGGATCAGCCCCAGCATTTT
cdr3_aa: CASSRAGDQPQHF
clone_size: .
v_call: TRBV28
j_call: TRBJ1-5
d_call: .

cdr3_nt: TGTGCCAGCAGTTTATTAGCGGGAACCTACAATGAGCAGTTCTTC
cdr3_aa: CASSLLAGTYNEQFF
clone_size: once
v_call: TRBV27
j_call: TRBJ2-1
d_call: TRBD2

cdr3_nt: TGTGCCAGCAGTAAGCCGGGACAGGGGGCCTACGAGCAGTACTTC
cdr3_aa: CASSKPGQGAYEQYF
clone_size: .
v_call: TRBV28
j_call: TRBJ2-7
d_call: TRBD1

cdr3_nt: TGTGCCAGCAGGTCAAGAGTCTACGAGCAGTACTTC
cdr3_aa: CASRSRVYEQYF
clone_size: .
v_call: TRBV28
j_call: TRBJ2-7
d_call: .

cdr3_nt: TGTGCTAGTGGTACGGACAGGGGTGAGGACACTGAAGCTTTCTTT
cdr3_aa: CASGTDRGEDTEAFF
clone_size: .
v_call: TRBV12-5
j_call: TRBJ1-1
d_call: TRBD1

cdr3_nt: TGTGCCAGCAGAGCTCCACCGTACGAGCAGTACTTC
cdr3_aa: CASRAPPYEQYF
clone_size: .
v_call: TRBV2
j_call: TRBJ2-7
d_call: .

cdr3_nt: TGCGCCAGCAGCTTTGGGAGGGTGAACACTGAAGCTTTCTTT
cdr3_aa: CASSFGRVNTEAFF
clone_size: few
v_call: TRBV5-1
j_call: TRBJ1-1
d_call: .

cdr3_nt: TGTGCCAGCAGCTTTTCCTCCGGGACAGGGAATCAGCCCCAGCATTTT
cdr3_aa: CASSFSSGTGNQPQHF
clone_size: .
v_call: TRBV7-9
j_call: TRBJ1-5
d_call: TRBD1

cdr3_nt: TGTGCCAGTATGACAGGGGGCTCTGCCGGGGAGCTGTTTTTT
cdr3_aa: CASMTGGSAGELFF
clone_size: .
v_call: TRBV28
j_call: TRBJ2-2
d_call: TRBD1

cdr3_nt: TGTGCCAGCAGTGTTACCAATGAGCAGTTCTTC
cdr3_aa: CASSVTNEQFF
clone_size: .
v_call: TRBV6-1
j_call: TRBJ2-1
d_call: .

cdr3_nt: TGCGCCAGCAGCTGGATTCCTACCAGAGGGGTAGTCGATACGCAGTATTTT
cdr3_aa: CASSWIPTRGVVDTQYF
clone_size: .
v_call: TRBV4-1
j_call: TRBJ2-3
d_call: .

cdr3_nt: TGTGCCAGCTCACCTGGACACCTCCAAGAGACCCAGTACTTC
cdr3_aa: CASSPGHLQETQYF
clone_size: .
v_call: TRBV18
j_call: TRBJ2-5
d_call: .

cdr3_nt: TGTGCTAGCCGGGACAGCTACAATGAGCAGTTCTTC
cdr3_aa: CASRDSYNEQFF
clone_size: .
v_call: TRBV12-5
j_call: TRBJ2-1
d_call: TRBD1

cdr3_nt: TGTGCCAGCAGCTTAAGTAAGGATGAGCAGTTCTTC
cdr3_aa: CASSLSKDEQFF
clone_size: .
v_call: TRBV7-9
j_call: TRBJ2-1
d_call: .

cdr3_nt: TGTGCCAGCAGTATAACAGGGAGACTCACAGATACGCAGTATTTT
cdr3_aa: CASSITGRLTDTQYF
clone_size: .
v_call: TRBV28
j_call: TRBJ2-3
d_call: .

cdr3_nt: TGCGCCAGCAGCCAGGACAGGTTTATCTACGAGCAGTACTTC
cdr3_aa: CASSQDRFIYEQYF
clone_size: .
v_call: TRBV4-3
j_call: TRBJ2-7
d_call: TRBD1

cdr3_nt: TGTGCCAGCTCACCACGTGGAGAGACCCAGTACTTC
cdr3_aa: CASSPRGETQYF
clone_size: .
v_call: TRBV18
j_call: TRBJ2-5
d_call: .

cdr3_nt: TGCGCCAGCAGCTTTTCGAGGGGGGGTCAAGAGACCCAGTACTTC
cdr3_aa: CASSFSRGGQETQYF
clone_size: once
v_call: TRBV5-1
j_call: TRBJ2-5
d_call: .

cdr3_nt: TGTGCCAGCAGCCCCACCCGCGGGACCCGGGGAGAGACCCAGTACTTC
cdr3_aa: CASSPTRGTRGETQYF
clone_size: .
v_call: TRBV14
j_call: TRBJ2-5
d_call: .

cdr3_nt: TGTGCCAGCAGACCCGGGATCTTCTCCTACGAGCAGTACTTC
cdr3_aa: CASRPGIFSYEQYF
clone_size: .
v_call: TRBV28
j_call: TRBJ2-7
d_call: .

cdr3_nt: TGTGCCAGCAGCGTAGGCGGGAGCCTCTCCTACAATGAGCAGTTCTTC
cdr3_aa: CASSVGGSLSYNEQFF
clone_size: .
v_call: TRBV9
j_call: TRBJ2-1
d_call: TRBD2

cdr3_nt: TGTGCCAGCAGGGCCGGACAGAGCTTTCAAGAGACCCAGTACTTC
cdr3_aa: CASRAGQSFQETQYF
clone_size: .
v_call: TRBV5-6
j_call: TRBJ2-5
d_call: .

cdr3_nt: TGTGCCAGCAGTTATGGCGGACAGGGCCCAGGCTATGGCTACACCTTC
cdr3_aa: CASSYGGQGPGYGYTF
clone_size: .
v_call: TRBV6-5
j_call: TRBJ1-2
d_call: TRBD1

cdr3_nt: TGTGCCAGCAGTACAACCGACCGGGGGGGCTACGAGCAGTACTTC
cdr3_aa: CASSTTDRGGYEQYF
clone_size: .
v_call: TRBV6-5
j_call: TRBJ2-7
d_call: TRBD2